This TCR beta chain was profiled in a study of shared clonotypes between healthy human individuals. The donor cohort consisted entirely of Caucasian adults residing in Nashville, Tennessee. There are 13 residues in the CDR3. CDR1 is SNHLY and CDR2 is FYNNEI in the germline V gene. Trimming pared 2 bases from V and 13 bases from J, leaving 17 bases between. Study-level results: Naive CD4 clonotypes overlapped across a handful of donors at about 5.3%.

Deep was the level used in running the assay. Only in-frame clones appear in the TCRdb table, and some are missing; sequencing was by immunoSEQ multiplex PCR. The sample contains about 1 million clones, under 80% of which appear only once. A note on this clone: Its antigen remains unknown.

The specimen sequenced was memory CD4+ T cells sorted from blood. Subset: CD45RA-negative fraction. The V call is TRBV2, the J call TRBJ2-5, with D maybe TRBD2 (6 bases). The receptor was isolated from a man between 18 and 29 years old in good health. The CDR3 here is CASSENLGGPRYF. DNA of the CDR3: TGTGCCAGCAGTGAAAATTTGGGGGGTCCTCGGTACTTC.